This T cell receptor beta chain was sequenced for a study of identifying expanded T cells in peripheral blood. Measured with immunoSEQ multiplex PCR; TCRdb has only the in-frame clones, and not every one. The table shows approximately 140,000 clones, with about 86% occurring only once. This clone was counted a single time. The antigen is not known. V lost 0 bases, J lost 7 bases, and 15 bases lay in between. CDR3 size: 16 residues. The V gene's germline CDR1 is MNHEY and CDR2 SMNVEV (reference sequence). Collection occurred without any documented infections or immune events in donors. The study, taken as a whole, reports: Variance in clone template counts between approximately 2-week samples significantly increased with total template count across all healthy donors.

The clonotype was recovered from a person between 18 and 75 years old in good health. This rearrangement joins TRBV27 to TRBJ2-2, with a possible D match to TRBD2 (6 bases). The specimen was blood. This chain's CDR3 is CASSLSSGVQVGELFF. The DNA for the CDR3 is TGTGCCAGCAGTTTATCCTCGGGGGTTCAGGTCGGGGAGCTGTTTTTT.